Following are 4 T cell receptor beta chains from one sample sequenced in a study of blood T cell repertoires in COVID-19. The table came from immunoSEQ multiplex PCR; TCRdb's copy has only in-frame clones and leaves some out. The table records roughly 52,000 clones, 65% to 90% of them present only once. The material sequenced was peripheral blood. The receptors stem from a human donor in a cohort sampled during active COVID-19.

V gene TRBV3-1 (or the pseudogene TRBV3-2) combines with J gene TRBJ1-1; D ambiguous. Germline CDR1 reads LGHDT; CDR2 reads YNNKEL (reference sequence). V was clipped by 4 bases and J by 5 bases, with 11 bases between them. The CDR3 totals 13 residues. This CDR3 reads CASSPLRVTEAFF. The CDR3 nucleotides are TGTGCCAGCAGCCCGCTGAGGGTTACTGAAGCTTTCTTT.

The J gene is TRBJ2-5, the V gene TRBV25-1, with 9 bases that match TRBD2. J gave up 7 bases and V 11 bases, and 11 bases lay outside the gene matches. The CDR3 is made up of 13 amino acids. Germline-derived CDR1 and CDR2 are MGHDK and SYGVNS. CDR3 loop: CAGGSGSGGTQYF. The DNA for the CDR3 is TGTGCCGGCGGTAGCGGGAGTGGTGGGACCCAGTACTTC.

The chain uses TRBV6-2 or TRBV6-3 and TRBJ2-3, with a weak D call TRBD1 (5 bases). Germline-derived CDR1 and CDR2 are MNHEY and SVGEGT. This CDR3 is built from 14 residues. V was trimmed by 6 bases and J by 0 bases, leaving 10 bases between them. This chain's CDR3 is CASSLDKSTDTQYF. CDR3 coding DNA: TGTGCCAGCAGCTTGGACAAAAGCACAGATACGCAGTATTTT.

CDR3 coding DNA: TGTGCCAGCAGTGAAGCAAGGGGGCTGATGACAGATACGCAGTATTTT. This encodes CASSEARGLMTDTQYF. J is TRBJ2-3 and V is TRBV6-1, with 7 bases matching TRBD1. Germline lookup yields CDR1 MNHNS and CDR2 SASEGT. J lost 3 bases, V lost 0 bases, and 6 bases had no gene match. This CDR3 comprises 16 residues.